This T cell receptor (beta chain) appears in the sequencing data of a study of T cell responses to AZD1222 COVID-19 vaccine. General study results and limits: Spike-specific TCR breadth and depth rose after two AZD1222 doses.

Regarding this clone: Its antigen is unidentified.

With 10 bases removed from V and 8 bases from J, the gap between germline ends came to 15 bases. CDR1 is LNHDA, CDR2 SQIVND, per germline (reference sequence). This CDR3 contains 13 residues. TCRdb keeps only in-frame clones here, not all; method: immunoSEQ multiplex PCR. The profile shows some 180,000 clones, over 80% of them singletons. The clonotype comes from an adult in good health. Sequenced material: peripheral blood, taken on day 0 of AZD1222 vaccination. The chain is built from TRBV19 and TRBJ1-6; D is uncertain. The CDR3 loop reads CATQRDLDSPLHF. The DNA for the CDR3 is TGTGCCACCCAAAGAGACCTAGATTCACCCCTCCACTTT.